Described below is a single TCR beta chain sequence and its context. CDR3 length: 13 residues. Per germline, CDR1 MRHNA and CDR2 SNTAGT. Trimming removed 0 bases at V and 4 bases at J, with 4 bases between. This specimen belongs to a study of blood T cell repertoires in COVID-19. Study details: The study drew acute and convalescent COVID-19 samples from the United States, Italy and Spain. Nucleic acid was either cDNA or gDNA, and it came from T cells, B-cell-depleted T cells, or PBMCs.

Measured with immunoSEQ multiplex PCR; TCRdb has only the in-frame clones, and not every one. The sample holds some 100,000 clones, roughly nine tenths seen once. This TCR came from a man aged 60-69 years with acute or convalescent COVID-19. The V gene is TRBV6-4, the J gene TRBJ1-5; D ambiguous. Sequencing was performed on peripheral blood. The CDR3 region is CASSDSLNQPQHF. The CDR3 DNA sequence: TGTGCCAGCAGTGACTCCTTGAATCAGCCCCAGCATTTT.